The T cell receptor beta chain described here comes from a study of OX40 agonist ivuxolimab in advanced cancers. Measured with immunoSEQ multiplex PCR; TCRdb has only the in-frame clones, and not every one. The repertoire consists of about 60,000 clones, with 83% occurring once and the leading ten covering about 0.75%. Study conclusions and caveats: There were, on average, more expanded clones in CD8+ T cells than in CD4+.

The trim removed 3 bases at V and 1 base at J, leaving 1 base unmatched. The CDR3 consists of 14 residues. CDR1 is SGHRS and CDR2 is YFSETQ in the germline V gene. A remark on this clone: Its antigen remains unknown.

J is TRBJ2-7 and V is TRBV5-1, with TRBD2 matching over 10 bases. This TCR came from an adult with an advanced solid tumor such as melanoma, head and neck, liver or kidney cancer. Material: CD4+ or CD8+ T cells sorted from blood, obtained in a trial of the OX40 agonist ivuxolimab. CDR3 loop: CASSSTSGSYEQYF. The CDR3, as DNA: TGCGCCAGCAGCTCGACTAGCGGGTCCTACGAGCAGTACTTC.